The 29 T cell receptor beta chains given below trace back to one sample, sequenced in a study of T cell changes during pregnancy in multiple sclerosis (dated by TCRdb to between 2018 and 2021). Library generation was performed with the immunoSEQ multiplex PCR assay. TCRdb carries this immuneACCESS record with in-frame sequences only. Its versions omit some clonotypes, under half of them owing to an unresolved V gene in the studies checked, with the rest unexplained. This sample gives 45,000 to 55,000 clones in total; around 93% of them show up just once. 0.99% of the sample goes to the ten largest clones. Source: peripheral blood, taken after pregnancy. The receptors originated from a female donor with multiple sclerosis, enrolled in a pregnancy study.

The CDR3 DNA is TGTGCAAGTCGCTTAGTGGACAGGGACAACACCGGGGAGCTGTTTTTT. Its translation is CASRLVDRDNTGELFF. The rearrangement links TRBV12-2 to TRBJ2-2; the D segment call TRBD1 is taken from the table without a DNA check. TRBV12-2 is a pseudogene. The CDR3 covers 16 residues.

The CDR3 spells CASSLGGEDTQYF. The CDR3 DNA reads as TGCGCCAGCAGCTTGGGGGGGGAGGATACGCAGTATTTT. The chain links TRBV5-1 to TRBJ2-3; a possible D gene is TRBD2 (6 bases). This CDR3 is built from 13 residues. The germline CDR1 and CDR2 sequences are SGHRS and YFSETQ. Between the trimmed V and J ends, which lost 0 bases and 6 bases, there was a span of 8 bases.

The genes are TRBV2 and TRBJ1-1; 8 bases are a match to TRBD1. CDR1 SNHLY and CDR2 FYNNEI come from the germline V gene. The CDR3 spans 13 residues. V shed 1 base, J shed 8 bases, and the junction held 3 bases outside the gene matches. Here the CDR3 reads CASSEGRGQEAFF. CDR3 DNA: TGTGCCAGCAGTGAAGGCAGGGGGCAAGAAGCTTTCTTT.

The rearrangement joins TRBV18 to TRBJ2-7; tentative D call: TRBD1 (6 bases). The V end lost 3 bases, the J end lost 1 base, and 10 bases lay between the germline ends. The germline V gene encodes CDR1 KGHSH and CDR2 LQKENI. CDR3 length: 14 amino acids. CDR3 sequence reads: CASSPYGQSYEQYF. The CDR3 coding sequence is TGTGCCAGCTCACCTTACGGACAGTCCTACGAGCAGTACTTC.

The chain couples TRBV5-4 to TRBJ2-3; possible D gene TRBD1, 6 bases. Germline V CDR1 and CDR2: SGHNT, YYREEE (reference sequence). The CDR3 sequence is 15 residues long. V lost 0 bases and J lost 2, with 10 bases in between. CDR3 coding DNA: TGTGCCAGCAGCTTGGACAGGGTGGACACAGATACGCAGTATTTT. Its translation: CASSLDRVDTDTQYF.

The chain couples TRBV19 to TRBJ1-1; tentatively, D is TRBD1 (5 bases). The V end was cut by 0 bases, the J end by 5 bases, with 7 bases between. Germline CDR1 LNHDA, CDR2 SQIVND (reference sequence). The CDR3 loop spans 13 amino acids. In DNA, the CDR3 is TGTGCCAGTAGTATAGAACGGGGGACTGAAGCTTTCTTT. Translation gives CASSIERGTEAFF.

This clone was detected once. The rearrangement links TRBV7-6 to TRBJ2-6, with D unresolved. Trimming stripped 5 bases from V and 0 bases from J, with 11 bases between. CDR3 length equals 16 residues. The germline CDR1 and CDR2 sequences are SGHVS and FNYEAQ. CDR3 in amino acids: CASSPERNSGANVLTF. CDR3 DNA: TGTGCCAGCAGCCCGGAGCGAAACTCTGGGGCCAACGTCCTGACTTTC. Together with reference TRBV7-6 and TRBJ2-6, the CDR3 gives the full variable domain: GAGVSQSPRYKVTKRGQDVALRCDPISGHVSLYWYRQALGQGPEFLTYFNYEAQQDKSGLPNDRFSAERPEGSISTLTIQRTEQRDSAMYRCASSPERNSGANVLTFGAGSRLTVL.

The rearrangement uses TRBV7-3 and TRBJ1-5; no reliable D call. The CDR3 covers 15 residues. Germline CDR1 SGHTA, CDR2 FQGTGA. The V and J ends lost 1 base and 0 bases respectively, with 7 bases between them. CDR3 nucleotides: TGTGCCAGCAGCTTAAACCATAGTAGCAATCAGCCCCAGCATTTT. Residues: CASSLNHSSNQPQHF.

This chain connects TRBV7-8 to TRBJ2-5; TRBD1 matches at 8 bases. This CDR3 spans 15 amino acids. Germline loops: CDR1 SGHVS, CDR2 FQNEAQ. V was pared by 7 bases and J by 5 bases, with 12 bases of the junction left unmatched. This CDR3 is CASTHNRGEVETQYF. CDR3 sequence (DNA): TGTGCCAGCACCCATAACAGGGGGGAAGTGGAGACCCAGTACTTC.

V usage is TRBV9 and J usage is TRBJ2-2; TRBD1 might be the D (6 bases). The germline V gene encodes CDR1 SGDLS and CDR2 YYNGEE. The V gene lost 4 bases and the J gene lost 1 base, with 17 bases spanning the gap. The CDR3 has 17 residues. The CDR3 spells CASSPPPGHRNTGELFF. The CDR3 nucleotides read TGTGCCAGCAGCCCCCCACCGGGACACAGGAACACCGGGGAGCTGTTTTTT.

The chain carries TRBV2 and TRBJ1-2; D possibly corresponds to TRBD1 (5 bases). The CDR3 is 13 residues long. CDR1 is SNHLY, CDR2 FYNNEI, per germline. V was shortened by 4 bases and J by 6 bases, with 12 bases between the two germline ends. The CDR3 sequence is CASSVESGNGYTF. The CDR3 bases are TGTGCCAGCAGTGTGGAGTCAGGGAATGGCTACACCTTC.

The CDR3 DNA reads TGTGCCAGCCAAGCCACTGAAGCTTTCTTT. It specifies CASQATEAFF. The chain combines TRBV19 with TRBJ1-1; D is unclear. This CDR3 has 10 residues. CDR1 LNHDA and CDR2 SQIVND come from the germline V gene (reference sequence). Trimming shortened V by 9 bases and J by 4 bases, and 6 bases separated the two germline ends.

J is TRBJ2-7 and V is TRBV11-2; D may be TRBD2 (5 bases). From germline, CDR1 is SGHAT and CDR2 FQNNGV. The CDR3 is made up of 13 amino acids. V was shortened by 0 bases and J by 5 bases, with 8 bases between the two germline ends. CDR3 sequence (DNA): TGTGCCAGCAGCTTAGAACCTAGCCACGAGCAGTACTTC. Translation: CASSLEPSHEQYF.

The gene calls are TRBV4-3 and TRBJ1-2; D might be TRBD1 (6 bases). This CDR3 contains 16 residues. Germline assignment: CDR1 LGHNA and CDR2 YSLEER. The V and J ends lost 3 bases and 2 bases respectively, with 16 bases between them. The CDR3 DNA follows: TGCGCCAGCAGCCACCCTGGCACAGGGTCGAACTATGGCTACACCTTC. Translating it yields CASSHPGTGSNYGYTF.

The chain recombines TRBV18 with TRBJ2-7, with 8 bases that match TRBD2. The CDR3 covers 16 residues. Germline values: CDR1 KGHSH, CDR2 LQKENI. Trimming cost V 2 bases and J 2 bases; bases outside gene matches: 8. Here the CDR3 reads CASSPISGGPTYEQYF. CDR3 DNA sequence: TGTGCCAGCTCACCAATCAGCGGGGGTCCAACCTACGAGCAGTACTTC.

The chain links TRBV18 to TRBJ1-6; 7 positions match TRBD1. Unmatched junction bases numbered 10, after V lost 0 bases and J lost 14 bases. The germline V gene has CDR1 KGHSH and CDR2 LQKENI. CDR3 length equals 15 residues. CDR3 coding DNA: TGTGCCAGCTCACCACCGGGACAGACCGTTTCGGCCCTCCACTTT. Translating gives CASSPPGQTVSALHF.

This chain links TRBV19 with TRBJ2-1; 8 bases line up with TRBD2. The CDR3 is 17 residues long. The ends lost 4 bases at V and 7 bases at J; junction bases unmatched: 15. Per germline, CDR1 LNHDA and CDR2 SQIVND (reference sequence). The CDR3 is CASSRLSGGVVTNEQFF. CDR3 DNA: TGTGCCAGTAGTAGATTGTCCGGGGGGGTTGTTACGAATGAGCAGTTCTTC.

The sample holds one count of this clone. The chain carries TRBV5-3 and TRBJ1-4; TRBD1 is a possible D gene (5 bases). TRBV5-3 is marked as an open reading frame, function uncertain. The ends were cut back, 0 bases at V and 8 bases at J, with 20 bases in the middle. The CDR3 consists of 17 residues. This CDR3 reads CARSLGQTSPRNEKLFF. CDR3 bases: TGTGCCAGAAGCTTGGGACAGACGAGTCCCCGCAACGAAAAACTGTTTTTT.

Here the CDR3 reads CASERGGAGAYEQYF. In DNA form, the CDR3 reads TGCGCCAGCGAAAGAGGGGGCGCAGGAGCCTACGAGCAGTACTTC. This chain links TRBV5-1 with TRBJ2-7; 7 bases fit TRBD1. Unmatched junction bases numbered 12, after V lost 7 bases and J lost 2 bases. The CDR3 covers 15 residues. Germline CDR1 is SGHRS and CDR2 is YFSETQ. Full variable domain (missing parts from reference TRBV5-1 and TRBJ2-7): KAGVTQTPRYLIKTRGQQVTLSCSPISGHRSVSWYQQTPGQGLQFLFEYFSETQRNKGNFPGRFSGRQFSNSRSEMNVSTLELGDSALYLCASERGGAGAYEQYFGPGTRLTVT.

The chain recombines TRBV7-2 with TRBJ2-3; 9 bases line up with TRBD2. The V gene's germline CDR1 is SGHTA and CDR2 FQGNSA. The CDR3 has 15 amino acids. Trimming took 0 bases from V and 6 from J; bases not matched to a gene: 4. CDR3 nucleotide sequence: TGTGCCAGCAGCTTAGCGCTTAGCGGGGGCGATACGCAGTATTTT. Its protein product is CASSLALSGGDTQYF.

V gene TRBV9 combines with J gene TRBJ2-3; tentatively, D is TRBD2 (5 bases). V was trimmed by 0 bases and J by 6 bases, leaving 11 bases between them. The CDR3 has 14 amino acids. Germline values: CDR1 SGDLS, CDR2 YYNGEE. The DNA of the CDR3 is TGTGCCAGCAGCGTAGGCCCCGGCGGGGATACGCAGTATTTT. This gives the protein CASSVGPGGDTQYF.

This clone was detected a few times. The chain links TRBV10-3 to TRBJ2-3; D is undetermined. With 3 bases removed from V and 3 bases from J, the gap between germline ends came to 7 bases. This CDR3 spans 13 amino acids. Per germline, CDR1 ENHRY and CDR2 SYGVKD. As DNA, the CDR3 is TGTGCCATCAGTGAATCCAGAACAGATACGCAGTATTTT. It yields the protein CAISESRTDTQYF.

V usage is TRBV30 and J usage is TRBJ1-4; TRBD1 matches at 8 bases. The germline V gene encodes CDR1 GTSNPN and CDR2 SVGIG (reference sequence). V shed 3 bases, J shed 11 bases, and the junction held 11 bases outside the gene matches. The CDR3 covers 14 residues. As DNA, the CDR3 is TGTGCCTGGAGGACGCAGGGGGCTCAAAGGAAACTGTTTTTT. Its protein product is CAWRTQGAQRKLFF.

This chain links TRBV15 with TRBJ1-4; D gene unclear. The CDR3 sequence is 17 residues long. Germline CDR1 reads LNHNV; CDR2 reads YYDKDF (reference sequence). The V end lost 1 base, the J end lost 4 bases, and 16 bases lay between the germline ends. CDR3 DNA: TGTGCCACCAGCAGAGGAGAGGGTTCAAAGGGTAATGAAAAACTGTTTTTT. It specifies CATSRGEGSKGNEKLFF.

This chain links TRBV4-3 with TRBJ1-1; TRBD1 might be the D (6 bases). Germline assignment: CDR1 LGHNA and CDR2 YSLEER. CDR3 size: 13 residues. Trimming stripped 2 bases from V and 8 bases from J, with 12 bases between. CDR3 nucleotide sequence: TGCGCCAGCAGCCAAACAGGGATAGGGGAAGCTTTCTTT. Translation: CASSQTGIGEAFF.

The CDR3: CASSTMTARTQFSNQPQHF. Here the CDR3 DNA reads TGTGCCAGCAGCACGATGACAGCAAGAACCCAATTTAGCAATCAGCCCCAGCATTTT. The gene calls are TRBV5-6 and TRBJ1-5, with D maybe TRBD1 (5 bases). The germline CDR1 and CDR2 sequences are SGHDT and YYEEEE. This CDR3 is built from 19 residues. Trimming took 4 bases from V and 0 from J, leaving 23 bases between them.

The chain recombines TRBV5-1 with TRBJ1-3; D gene uncertain. V was trimmed by 5 bases and J by 3 bases, leaving 12 bases between them. The V gene's germline CDR1 is SGHRS and CDR2 YFSETQ. This CDR3 is built from 14 residues. Written as DNA, the CDR3 is TGCGCCAGCAGAGAGGCCAGATTTGGAAACACCATATATTTT. Translated, it gives CASREARFGNTIYF.

Written as DNA, the CDR3 is TGTGCCAGCTGGCACACGAACACTGAAGCTTTCTTT. It yields the protein CASWHTNTEAFF. The chain couples TRBV6-5 to TRBJ1-1, with no clear D. Germline assignment: CDR1 MNHEY and CDR2 SVGAGI. The CDR3 contains 12 residues. Trimming took off 8 bases at V and 1 base at J, with 8 bases between the two ends.

V is TRBV6-1 and J is TRBJ1-2; tentative D call: TRBD1 (6 bases). CDR3 length equals 13 residues. Germline-derived CDR1 and CDR2 are MNHNS and SASEGT. Trimming stripped 6 bases from V and 5 bases from J, with 13 bases between. Here the CDR3 DNA reads TGTGCCAGCAGCCCCCGGGACACTTATGGCTACACCTTC. This translates into CASSPRDTYGYTF.